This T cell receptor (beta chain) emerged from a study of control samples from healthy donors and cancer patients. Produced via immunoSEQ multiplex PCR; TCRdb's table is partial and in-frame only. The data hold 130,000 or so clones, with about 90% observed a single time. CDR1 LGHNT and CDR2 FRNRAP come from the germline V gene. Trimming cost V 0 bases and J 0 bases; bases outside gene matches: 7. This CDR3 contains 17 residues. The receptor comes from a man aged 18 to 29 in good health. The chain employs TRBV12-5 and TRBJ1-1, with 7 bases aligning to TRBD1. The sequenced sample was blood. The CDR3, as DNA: TGTGCTAGTGGTTTGGTACGGGGACAGCCCATGAACACTGAAGCTTTCTTT. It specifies CASGLVRGQPMNTEAFF.